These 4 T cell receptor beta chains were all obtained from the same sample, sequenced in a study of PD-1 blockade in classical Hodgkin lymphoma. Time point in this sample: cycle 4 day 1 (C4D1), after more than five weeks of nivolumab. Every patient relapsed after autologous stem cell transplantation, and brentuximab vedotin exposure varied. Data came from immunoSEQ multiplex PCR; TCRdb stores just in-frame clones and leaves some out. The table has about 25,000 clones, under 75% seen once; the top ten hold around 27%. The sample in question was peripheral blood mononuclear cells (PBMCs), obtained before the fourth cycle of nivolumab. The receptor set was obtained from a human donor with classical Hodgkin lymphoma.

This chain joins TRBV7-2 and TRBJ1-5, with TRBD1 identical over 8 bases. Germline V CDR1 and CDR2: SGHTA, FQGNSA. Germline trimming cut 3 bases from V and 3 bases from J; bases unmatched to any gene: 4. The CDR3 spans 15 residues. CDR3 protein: CASSFWTGNNQPQHF. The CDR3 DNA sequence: TGTGCCAGCAGCTTCTGGACAGGGAACAATCAGCCCCAGCATTTT. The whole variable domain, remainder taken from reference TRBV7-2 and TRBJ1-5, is GAGVSQSPSNKVTEKGKDVELRCDPISGHTALYWYRQSLGQGLEFLIYFQGNSAPDKSGLPSDRFSAERTGGSVSTLTIQRTQQEDSAVYLCASSFWTGNNQPQHFGDGTRLSIL.

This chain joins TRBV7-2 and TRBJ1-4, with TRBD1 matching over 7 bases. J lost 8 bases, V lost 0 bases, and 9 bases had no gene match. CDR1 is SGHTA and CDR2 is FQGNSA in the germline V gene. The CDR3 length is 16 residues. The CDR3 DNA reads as TGTGCCAGCAGCTTAGCGGGACAGATTGGGGGGGAAAAACTGTTTTTT. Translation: CASSLAGQIGGEKLFF.

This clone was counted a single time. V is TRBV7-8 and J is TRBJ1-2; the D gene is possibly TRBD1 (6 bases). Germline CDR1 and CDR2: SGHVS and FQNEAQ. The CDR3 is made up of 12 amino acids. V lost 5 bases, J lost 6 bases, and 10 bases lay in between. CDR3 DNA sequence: TGTGCCAGCAGCCCAGGGGTGGATGGCTACACCTTC. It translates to CASSPGVDGYTF. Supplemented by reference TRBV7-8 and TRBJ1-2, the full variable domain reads GAGVSQSPRYKVAKRGQDVALRCDPISGHVSLFWYQQALGQGPEFLTYFQNEAQLDKSGLPSDRFFAERPEGSVSTLKIQRTQQEDSAVYLCASSPGVDGYTFGSGTRLTVV.

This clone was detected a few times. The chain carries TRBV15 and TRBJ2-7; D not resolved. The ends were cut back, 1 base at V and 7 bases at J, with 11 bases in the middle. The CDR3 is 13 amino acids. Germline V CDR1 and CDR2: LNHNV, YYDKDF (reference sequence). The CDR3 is CATSRGHLGEQYV. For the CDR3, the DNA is TGTGCCACCAGCAGAGGCCACCTTGGGGAGCAGTACGTC.